This TCR beta chain was profiled in a study of monozygotic twins with inflammatory bowel disease. TCRdb reprocessed the 5' RACE reads, with one entry per CDR3 protein and no DNA. This sample's clone table lists 350,000 to 550,000 distinct CDR3 sequences. Germline V gene lookup returns CDR1 SGHRS and CDR2 YFSETQ. This CDR3 spans 15 amino acids. Material: blood. The V call is TRBV5-1, the J call TRBJ2-2. The origin of this receptor is a human donor with ulcerative colitis or Crohn's disease, or a healthy co-twin of an affected twin (not recorded which). CDR3 residues: CASSKSTTSTGELFF.